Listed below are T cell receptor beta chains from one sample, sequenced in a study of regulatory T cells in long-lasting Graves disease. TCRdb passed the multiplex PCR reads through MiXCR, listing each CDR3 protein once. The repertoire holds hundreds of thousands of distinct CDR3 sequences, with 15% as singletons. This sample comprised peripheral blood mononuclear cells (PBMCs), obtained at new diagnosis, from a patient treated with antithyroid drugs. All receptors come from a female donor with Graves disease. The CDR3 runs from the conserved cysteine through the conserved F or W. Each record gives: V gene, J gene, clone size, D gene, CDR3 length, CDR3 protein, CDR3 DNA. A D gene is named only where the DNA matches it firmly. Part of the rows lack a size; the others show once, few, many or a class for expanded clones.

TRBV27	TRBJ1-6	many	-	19	CASSDTDPDTSSYNSPLHF	TGTGCCAGCAGTGATACAGATCCTGATACAAGCTCCTATAATTCACCCCTCCACTTT
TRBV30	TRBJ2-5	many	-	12	CAWRAREETQYF	TGTGCCTGGAGGGCCAGAGAAGAGACCCAGTACTTC
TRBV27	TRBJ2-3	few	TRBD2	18	CASSLSRGLAGGTDTQYF	TGTGCCAGCAGTTTATCGCGGGGACTAGCGGGAGGCACAGATACGCAGTATTTT
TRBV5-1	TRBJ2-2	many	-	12	CASGRNTGELFF	TGCGCCAGCGGTAGAAACACCGGGGAGCTGTTTTTT
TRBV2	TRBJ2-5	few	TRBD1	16	CATLPQGQDRTGTQYF	TGTGCCACCCTACCCCAGGGACAGGATAGAACTGGGACCCAGTACTTC
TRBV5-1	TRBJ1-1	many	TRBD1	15	CASSSGRDSVTEAFF	TGCGCCAGCAGCTCGGGCCGGGACAGCGTCACTGAAGCTTTCTTT
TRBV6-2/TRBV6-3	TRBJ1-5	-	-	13	CASSYSDNQPQHF	TGTGCCAGCAGTTACTCGGACAATCAGCCCCAGCATTTT
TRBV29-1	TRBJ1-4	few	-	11	CSIAKGEKLFF	TGCAGCATTGCCAAGGGGGAAAAACTGTTTTTT
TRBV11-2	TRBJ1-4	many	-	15	CASSRDGATNEKLFF	TGTGCCAGCAGCCGAGACGGTGCAACTAATGAAAAACTGTTTTTT
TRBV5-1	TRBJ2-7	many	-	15	CASSLALGLSYEQYF	TGCGCCAGCAGCTTGGCTCTCGGACTTTCCTACGAGCAGTACTTC
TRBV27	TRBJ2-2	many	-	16	CASTTISGDFTGELFF	TGTGCCAGCACAACCATCTCCGGGGATTTCACCGGGGAGCTGTTTTTT
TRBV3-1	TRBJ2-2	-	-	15	CASSQGGRASGELFF	TGTGCCAGCAGCCAAGGGGGAAGGGCCAGCGGGGAGCTGTTTTTT
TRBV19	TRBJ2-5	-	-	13	CASSRRVGETQYF	TGTGCCAGTAGCCGGCGGGTGGGAGAGACCCAGTACTTC
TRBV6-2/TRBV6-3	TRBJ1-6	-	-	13	CASNPGGNSPLHF	TGTGCCAGCAACCCAGGCGGGAATTCACCCCTCCACTTT
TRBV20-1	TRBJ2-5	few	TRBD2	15	CSARDLAGGWETQYF	TGCAGTGCTAGAGATCTAGCGGGAGGGTGGGAGACCCAGTACTTC
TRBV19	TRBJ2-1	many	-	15	CASSEPRSLLREQFF	TGTGCCAGTAGTGAACCCAGGAGCCTTCTTCGTGAGCAGTTCTTC
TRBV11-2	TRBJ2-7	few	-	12	CASSPRTYEQYF	TGTGCCAGCAGCCCAAGGACCTACGAGCAGTACTTC
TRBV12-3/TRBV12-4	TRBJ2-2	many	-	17	CASSLELGGAYTGELFF	TGTGCCAGCAGTTTAGAACTGGGGGGCGCTTACACCGGGGAGCTGTTTTTT
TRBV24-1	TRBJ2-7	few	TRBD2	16	CATAGEGREGFYEQYF	TGTGCCACCGCTGGCGAGGGTCGGGAGGGGTTCTACGAGCAGTACTTC
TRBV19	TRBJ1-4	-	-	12	CASSTFLGKLFF	TGTGCCAGTAGTACGTTTTTGGGAAAACTGTTTTTT
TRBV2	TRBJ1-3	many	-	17	CASRDWAVTPKRNTIYF	TGTGCCAGCAGGGATTGGGCCGTTACTCCCAAGAGAAACACCATATATTTT
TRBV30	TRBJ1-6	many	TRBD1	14	CAWSAQGASSPLHF	TGTGCCTGGAGTGCCCAGGGGGCCAGTTCACCCCTCCACTTT
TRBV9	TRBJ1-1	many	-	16	CASSGRTGIRADEAFF	TGTGCCAGCAGCGGCAGAACCGGGATCCGAGCCGATGAAGCTTTCTTT
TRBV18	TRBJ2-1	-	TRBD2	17	CASSPPQAGGPRNEQFF	TGTGCCAGCTCACCACCGCAAGCGGGAGGGCCAAGGAATGAGCAGTTCTTC
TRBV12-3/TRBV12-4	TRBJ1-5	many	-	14	CASHGGVSNQPQHF	TGTGCCAGTCATGGAGGAGTTAGCAATCAGCCCCAGCATTTT
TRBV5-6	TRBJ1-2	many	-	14	CASSPTTENYGYTF	TGTGCCAGCAGCCCCACGACAGAGAACTATGGCTACACCTTC
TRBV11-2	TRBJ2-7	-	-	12	CASSLKWGEQYF	TGTGCCAGCAGCCTAAAATGGGGCGAGCAGTACTTC
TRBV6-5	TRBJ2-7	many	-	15	CASSLDPGRKDEQYF	TGTGCCAGCAGTTTAGACCCGGGAAGGAAGGACGAGCAGTACTTC
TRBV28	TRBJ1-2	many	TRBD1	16	CASSKRFRGLAYGYTF	TGTGCCAGCTCTAAAAGGTTCAGGGGGCTTGCCTATGGCTACACCTTC